Below, one TCR beta chain is given with its context. The assay was immunoSEQ multiplex PCR, and TCRdb's table has in-frame clones only and misses some. The sample records some 460,000 clones, 70% to 90% being singletons. The CDR3 runs 14 residues. Looked up from germline, CDR1 is MNHEY and CDR2 is SMNVEV (reference sequence). V was pared by 0 bases and J by 5 bases, with 10 bases between. This sample stems from a study of blood T cell repertoires in COVID-19. Study details: T cells, B-cell-depleted T cells, or PBMCs provided the cDNA or gDNA that served as material.

The rearrangement uses TRBV27 and TRBJ2-5, with D possibly TRBD1 on 5 matching bases. The sequence was collected from a woman under 30 with acute COVID-19. The sequenced material came from PBMCs or T cells enriched from blood (not recorded which). The CDR3 region is CASSLSGHWETQYF. The DNA for the CDR3 is TGTGCCAGCAGTTTATCCGGACACTGGGAGACCCAGTACTTC.